This record looks at one TCR beta chain sequence and its context. The germline gives CDR1 SGHNT, CDR2 YYREEE (reference sequence). CDR3 length: 16 amino acids. V gave up 0 bases and J gave up 3 bases, with 12 bases separating them. This sample is part of a study of blood T cell repertoires in COVID-19. Study details: Some COVID-19 samples were acute and others convalescent; all came from the United States, Italy and Spain.

In the study's own analysis: Reference gene primer amplification in the assay estimated nucleated cell counts. Repertoires were generated with immunoSEQ multiplex PCR, while TCRdb's copy carries only in-frame clones and drops some. That table gives V, J and clone size, and the DNA gave D and trimming. Found here are some 380,000 clones, over 75% of them singletons; the top ten hold approximately 2%. Adults between roughly 18 and 100 years of age took part from approximately 24 US areas. Categorization into cohorts depended on clinical history that participants reported. The sequence derives from a woman aged 40 to 49 with acute COVID-19. The chain links TRBV5-4 to TRBJ2-2; D possibly corresponds to TRBD2 (6 bases). Sequenced input: PBMCs or T cells enriched from blood (not recorded which). The CDR3 DNA is TGTGCCAGCAGCTTGGATACGACTAGGGACACCGGGGAGCTGTTTTTT. It is translated as CASSLDTTRDTGELFF.